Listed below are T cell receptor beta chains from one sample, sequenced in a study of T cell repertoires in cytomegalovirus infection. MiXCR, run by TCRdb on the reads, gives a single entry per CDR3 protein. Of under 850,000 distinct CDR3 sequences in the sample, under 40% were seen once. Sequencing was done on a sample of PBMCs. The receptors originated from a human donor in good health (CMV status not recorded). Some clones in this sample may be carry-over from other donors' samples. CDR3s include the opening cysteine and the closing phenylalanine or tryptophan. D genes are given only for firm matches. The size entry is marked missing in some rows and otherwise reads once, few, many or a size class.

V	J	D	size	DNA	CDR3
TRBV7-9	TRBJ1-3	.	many	TGTGCCAGCAGCCTCGTTCTCTCTGGAAACACCATATATTTT	CASSLVLSGNTIYF
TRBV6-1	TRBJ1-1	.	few	TGTGCCAGCAGTGAATGGGGCCCTAGGAACACTGAAGCTTTCTTT	CASSEWGPRNTEAFF
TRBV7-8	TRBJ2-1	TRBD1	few	TGTGCCAGCAGCTCCAAACCGGGACAGGGCAATGAGCAGTTCTTC	CASSSKPGQGNEQFF
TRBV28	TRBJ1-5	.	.	TGTGCCAGCAAGGTGTTGGGGGAACTCGGCAATCAGCCCCAGCATTTT	CASKVLGELGNQPQHF
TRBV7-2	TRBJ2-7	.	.	TGTGCCAGCAGCTTAGCAAGGGGATTCGAGCAGTACTTC	CASSLARGFEQYF
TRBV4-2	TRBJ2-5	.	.	TGTGCCAGCAGCCAAGATACCCGCGGCCGTCCGGAGACCCAGTACTTC	CASSQDTRGRPETQYF
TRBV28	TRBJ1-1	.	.	TGTGCCAGCAGCCCCTTTGACACTGAAGCTTTCTTT	CASSPFDTEAFF
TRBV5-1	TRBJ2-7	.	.	TGCGCCAGCAAGAGCCTCAGGGACCACGAGCAGTACTTC	CASKSLRDHEQYF
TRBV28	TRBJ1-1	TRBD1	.	TGTGCCAGCAGTTTATATCCCACAGGGGCTTCGTCCACTGAAGCTTTCTTT	CASSLYPTGASSTEAFF
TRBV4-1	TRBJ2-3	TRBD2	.	TGCGCCAGCAGCGCACTAGCGGGTTGGACAGATACGCAGTATTTT	CASSALAGWTDTQYF
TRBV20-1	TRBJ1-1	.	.	TGCAGTGCTAGAATCCCTCGGGTAGGGGTGAACACTGAAGCTTTCTTT	CSARIPRVGVNTEAFF
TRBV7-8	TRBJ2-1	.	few	TGTGCCAGCAGAATTAGCGTTTCAGCCCATGAGCAGTTCTTC	CASRISVSAHEQFF
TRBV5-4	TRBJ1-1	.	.	TGTGCCAGCAGCAACATCTTTAACACTGAAGCTTTCTTT	CASSNIFNTEAFF
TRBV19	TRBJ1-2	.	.	TGTGCCAGTAACCACAGGTACGTCGACTATGGCTACACCTTC	CASNHRYVDYGYTF
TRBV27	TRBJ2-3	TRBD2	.	TGTGCCAGCAGTTTACAGATCGCGGGAGCAGATACGCAGTATTTT	CASSLQIAGADTQYF
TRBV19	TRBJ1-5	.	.	TGTGCCAGTAGTCATGCAAATCAGCCCCAGCATTTT	CASSHANQPQHF
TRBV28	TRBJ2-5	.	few	TGTGCCAGCAGTTTATATAAGGGTCTGGAGACCCAGTACTTC	CASSLYKGLETQYF
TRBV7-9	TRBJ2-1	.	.	TGTGCCAGCAGCTTGTGGGTAGGACCGGCTACTCAGTTCTTC	CASSLWVGPATQFF
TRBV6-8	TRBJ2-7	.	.	TGTGCCAGGAGTTACAATCGGGACGCCACCTACGAGCAGTACTTC	CARSYNRDATYEQYF
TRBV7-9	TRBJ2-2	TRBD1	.	TGTGCCAGCAGCTCTTTGACAGGGCCGAACACCGGGGAGCTGTTTTTT	CASSSLTGPNTGELFF
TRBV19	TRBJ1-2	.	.	TGTGCCAGTAGTATAAGGACAGCAAACTATGGCTACACCTTC	CASSIRTANYGYTF
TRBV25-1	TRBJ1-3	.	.	TGTGCCAGCAGAAAAGAACTGGGAAACACCATATATTTT	CASRKELGNTIYF
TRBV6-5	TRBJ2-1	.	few	TGTGCCAGCAGTTACGGGCGGAAACCCTCCTACAATGAGCAGTTCTTC	CASSYGRKPSYNEQFF
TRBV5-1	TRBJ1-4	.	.	TGCGCCAGCAGCGTTCAAGTAGGGGCTAATGAAAAACTGTTTTTT	CASSVQVGANEKLFF
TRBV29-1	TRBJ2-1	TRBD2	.	TGCCGCGTTTTCCAGGCGGGAGGGCCGTACACTGAGCAGTTCTTC	CRVFQAGGPYTEQFF
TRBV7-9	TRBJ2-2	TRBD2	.	TGTGCCAGCAGCCCGCGTGGAGCGGGAGTTGGTACCGGGGAGCTGTTTTTT	CASSPRGAGVGTGELFF
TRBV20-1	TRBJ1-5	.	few	TGCAGTGCTAGAGATTATACAGGGTCTGGCAATCAGCCCCAGCATTTT	CSARDYTGSGNQPQHF